A selection of T cell receptor beta chains follows, all from one sample in a study of T cells in lung cancer brain metastases. Repertoires were generated with immunoSEQ multiplex PCR, while TCRdb's copy carries only in-frame clones and drops some. The sample includes roughly 1,700 clones, 70% to 90% of them seen just once. The sequencing input was tumor tissue from a brain metastasis. These receptors all stem from a man aged 55 to 69 with non-small cell lung cancer that had spread to the brain. The CDR3 runs from the conserved cysteine through the conserved F or W. Fields, in order: J gene, V gene, clone size, D gene, CDR3 DNA, CDR3 protein. The D gene is left open where the match is weak. Size values are once, few and many counts, or a class for expanded clones, and some rows have none.

TRBJ1-5 | TRBV10-2 | . | . | TGCGCCAGCAGTGCTCTAGGGGACAATCAGCCCCAGCATTTT | CASSALGDNQPQHF
TRBJ2-1 | TRBV18 | . | . | TGTGCCAGCTCACCAGCTGTCAGGGGGGATTTCAATGAGCAGTTCTTC | CASSPAVRGDFNEQFF
TRBJ2-7 | TRBV4-1 | . | TRBD2 | TGCGCCAGCAGCCAAGTGGCTACTAGCGGGGCTTTGAAGCAGTACTTC | CASSQVATSGALKQYF
TRBJ1-1 | TRBV27 | . | . | TGTGCCAGCAGTTTATCGGGGCGCGGAATGAACACTGAAGCTTTCTTT | CASSLSGRGMNTEAFF
TRBJ1-1 | TRBV7-9 | few | . | TGTGCCAGCAGCTCCCGTTGGACTGAAGCTTTCTTT | CASSSRWTEAFF
TRBJ2-7 | TRBV7-8 | . | TRBD2 | TGTGCCAGCAGTTCCAGCCGACTAGCGGGGTACGAGCAGTACTTC | CASSSSRLAGYEQYF
TRBJ1-4 | TRBV30 | once | . | TGTGCCTGGAGTGTCTTTGGGGGATCAAATGAAAAACTGTTTTTT | CAWSVFGGSNEKLFF
TRBJ1-5 | TRBV6-1 | . | . | TGTGCCAGCAGTGAAGGGGGCGAAGACTATCAGCCCCAGCATTTT | CASSEGGEDYQPQHF
TRBJ1-2 | TRBV19 | . | . | TGTGCCAGTAGGGCCGGAGAGAGAGGCTACACCTTC | CASRAGERGYTF
TRBJ2-3 | TRBV11-1 | . | TRBD2 | TGTGCCAGCAGCCTGCTAGCGGGACCTACAGATACGCAGTATTTT | CASSLLAGPTDTQYF
TRBJ2-1 | TRBV5-4 | . | . | TGTGCCAGCAGCATCTCGACAGATGGGAGAAATGAGCAGTTCTTC | CASSISTDGRNEQFF
TRBJ2-3 | TRBV4-1 | . | . | TGCGCCAGCAGCCAAGTCTCAGATACGCAGTATTTT | CASSQVSDTQYF
TRBJ1-1 | TRBV6-5 | . | TRBD1 | TGTGCCAGCAGTCGCGGGGACAGGATGAACACTGAAGCTTTCTTT | CASSRGDRMNTEAFF
TRBJ1-1 | TRBV7-9 | . | . | TGTGCCAGCAGCTCCGGGACACGGGGACGAGCTTTCTTT | CASSSGTRGRAFF
TRBJ1-2 | TRBV14 | . | . | TGTGCCAGCAGCCAGGCCCGAGGAGGCTACACCTTC | CASSQARGGYTF
TRBJ2-7 | TRBV6-6 | . | . | TGTGCCAGCAGTTACCCCAAAGGGGCAGGGAGCGAGCAGTACTTC | CASSYPKGAGSEQYF
TRBJ2-1 | TRBV5-1 | . | . | TGCGCCAGCAGCTTGGGCTACAGCTCCTACAATGAGCAGTTCTTC | CASSLGYSSYNEQFF
TRBJ2-6 | TRBV9 | . | TRBD1 | TGTGCCAGCAGCCCCCGCGGGACAGGGGAAATTTGGCCTGGGGCCAACGTCCTGACTTTC | CASSPRGTGEIWPGANVLTF
TRBJ2-1 | TRBV5-8 | . | . | TGTGCCAGCAGCCCGCAGATCCCTAAAGCCTCCCTCTTC | CASSPQIPKASLF
TRBJ2-5 | TRBV10-3 | . | . | TGTGCCATCAGTGTAGGTTCAGAGACCCAGTACTTC | CAISVGSETQYF
TRBJ1-2 | TRBV19 | . | . | TGTGCCAGTAGTATCGACGGAGGAGGTGGCTACACCTTC | CASSIDGGGGYTF
TRBJ2-3 | TRBV29-1 | . | TRBD2 | TGCAGCGAAGGGACTAGCGGGAGAAGCACAGATACGCAGTATTTT | CSEGTSGRSTDTQYF
TRBJ1-5 | TRBV20-1 | few | . | TGCAGTGCTAGAGGGACGGGGGCCCAGCATTTT | CSARGTGAQHF